These 7 T cell receptor beta chains share one sample of origin, sequenced in a study of T-cell memory formation after mild COVID-19 listed by TCRdb under 2021. Library preparation employed 5' RACE. The instrument was an Illumina NovaSeq 6000. TCRdb trimmed the raw reads at Q25, called clones with MiXCR and kept productive beta chains. Rows merge per CDR3 protein into single entries with the most common DNA and genes. The sample includes some 150,000 distinct CDR3 sequences, with around 14% observed a single time. 25% to 30% of the sample is taken by the ten largest. What was sequenced was PBMCs or a T cell subset sorted from them (not recorded which). These receptors originate from an adult woman who had mild COVID-19 (a few samples of this study predate the infection). The sample titles of this study are shuffled in the database, so cell type and time point are left out; the donor was told from shared clones.

The sample holds a few counts of this clonotype. The V and J genes are TRBV5-4 and TRBJ2-7; 12 bases align to TRBD2. In germline, CDR1 is SGHNT, CDR2 YYREEE (reference sequence). The CDR3 runs to 18 residues. The V gene end was trimmed by 1 base and the J gene end by 4 bases; junction bases not matched to a gene: 12. The CDR3 bases are TGTGCCAGCAGCTTGCTCGGGCTAGCGGGAGGGCCTGTTTACGAGCAGTACTTC. This translates into CASSLLGLAGGPVYEQYF.

This clonotype was detected only a few times. The chain carries TRBV24-1 and TRBJ2-3, with 14 bases that match TRBD2. Germline V CDR1 and CDR2: KGHDR, SFDVKD. The J segment lost 6 bases and the V segment lost 11 bases, leaving 6 bases of the junction unmatched. The CDR3 loop spans 14 amino acids. This chain's CDR3 is CAIGTSGSLDTQYF. The CDR3 DNA is TGTGCCATTGGGACTAGCGGGAGTTTGGATACGCAGTATTTT.

This clonotype was found many times. V usage is TRBV9 and J usage is TRBJ2-7; 7 bases agree with TRBD2. This CDR3 has 14 amino acids. Germline loops: CDR1 SGDLS, CDR2 YYNGEE. V gave up 3 bases and J gave up 2 bases; unmatched junction bases: 5. CDR3 sequence: CASSAGTTPYEQYF. In DNA form, the CDR3 reads TGTGCCAGCAGCGCCGGGACTACCCCCTACGAGCAGTACTTC.

CDR3 sequence: CASSKIPRAGQETQYF. CDR3 bases: TGTGCCAGCAGCAAAATTCCGAGGGCAGGCCAAGAGACCCAGTACTTC. This chain uses TRBV27 with TRBJ2-5; D is possibly TRBD2 (5 bases). Between the trimmed V and J ends, which lost 6 bases and 1 base, there was a span of 18 bases. Germline loops: CDR1 MNHEY, CDR2 SMNVEV (reference sequence). The CDR3 extends over 16 amino acids.

The chain employs TRBV29-1 and TRBJ1-3; possibly TRBD1 for D (6 bases). Germline V gene data show CDR1 as SQVTM and CDR2 as ANQGSEA. Deletions cut 6 bases from V and 3 bases from J, with 15 bases between. This CDR3 is built from 14 residues. The CDR3 region has the DNA TGCAGCGTCACAATACAGGGACATGGAAACACCATATATTTT. It specifies CSVTIQGHGNTIYF.

This clonotype was counted at least ten times. The genes are TRBV15 and TRBJ2-5, with no clear D. CDR1 and CDR2 (germline): LNHNV, YYDKDF (reference sequence). V gave up 0 bases and J gave up 2 bases, with 10 bases separating them. This CDR3 region has 15 residues. The DNA of the CDR3 is TGTGCCACCAGCAGAGAGAAGTCACAGCAAGAGACCCAGTACTTC. Residues: CATSREKSQQETQYF.

There are a few counts of this clonotype. V usage is TRBV4-1 and J usage is TRBJ1-1; D remains unclear. The length of the CDR3 is 16 residues. Trimming removed 1 base from V and 1 base from J, with 13 bases in between. CDR1 MGHRA and CDR2 YSYEKL come from the germline V gene. In DNA, the CDR3 is TGCGCCAGCAGCCAAGCGACGGGTAGGTGGAACACTGAAGCTTTCTTT. Its protein product is CASSQATGRWNTEAFF.